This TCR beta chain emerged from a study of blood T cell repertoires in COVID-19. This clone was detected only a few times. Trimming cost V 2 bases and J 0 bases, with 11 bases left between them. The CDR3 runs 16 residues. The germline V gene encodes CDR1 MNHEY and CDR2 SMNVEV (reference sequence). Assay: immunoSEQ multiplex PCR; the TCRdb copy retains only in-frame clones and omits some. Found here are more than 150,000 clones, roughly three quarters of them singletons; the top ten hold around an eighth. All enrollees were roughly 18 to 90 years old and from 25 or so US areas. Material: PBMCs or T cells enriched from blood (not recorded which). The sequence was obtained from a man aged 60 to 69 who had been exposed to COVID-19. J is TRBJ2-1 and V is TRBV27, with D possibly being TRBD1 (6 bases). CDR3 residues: CASSLQGTSSYNEQFF. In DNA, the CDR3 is TGTGCCAGCAGTTTACAGGGGACAAGCTCCTACAATGAGCAGTTCTTC.